This T cell receptor beta chain originates from a study of T cell responses to AZD1222 COVID-19 vaccine. Study observations and caveats: Donors skewed white British and female; clonal diversity was possibly underestimated. Repertoires were obtained only post-peak T cell response. Among AZD1222 vaccinees, only five or six were seropositive at baseline.

On this clone: As yet, its antigen is unknown.

Only in-frame clones appear in the TCRdb table, and some are missing; sequencing was by immunoSEQ multiplex PCR. The data show some 150,000 clones, 88% seen once. The sequencing here drew on peripheral blood, taken on day 0 of AZD1222 vaccination. The clonotype was recovered from an adult in good health.

CDR3 DNA sequence: TGCGCCAGCAGAACTAGCGGGGGATCTAGGAATGAGCAGTTCTTC. Translation: CASRTSGGSRNEQFF. The chain employs TRBV5-1 and TRBJ2-1, with 11 positions matching TRBD2. This CDR3 has 15 residues. CDR1 SGHRS and CDR2 YFSETQ come from the germline V gene. With 5 bases clipped from V and 7 bases from J, the junction kept 8 bases outside the gene matches. The full variable domain, with the rest looked up from reference TRBV5-1 and TRBJ2-1, is KAGVTQTPRYLIKTRGQQVTLSCSPISGHRSVSWYQQTPGQGLQFLFEYFSETQRNKGNFPGRFSGRQFSNSRSEMNVSTLELGDSALYLCASRTSGGSRNEQFFGPGTRLTVL.